This is a list of T cell receptor beta chains from one sample in a study of blood T cell repertoires in COVID-19. Repertoires were generated with immunoSEQ multiplex PCR, while TCRdb's copy carries only in-frame clones and drops some. The data hold 300,000 or so clones, with 86% observed a single time. Sequences were obtained from PBMCs or T cells enriched from blood (not recorded which). The source of these receptors is a woman younger than 30 who had recovered from COVID-19. CDR3s include the opening cysteine and the closing phenylalanine or tryptophan. D genes are given only for firm matches. Clone size is stated in some rows and not others, as once, few, many or a class when expanded.

>-|TRBJ1-1|TRBV6-5|-
CASSYSTEGRAFF
TGTGCCAGCAGTTACTCGACGGAGGGAAGAGCTTTCTTT
>TRBD2|TRBJ2-3|TRBV19|-
CASSGRPAGVPDTQYF
TGTGCCAGTAGTGGACGTCCTGCGGGAGTCCCAGATACGCAGTATTTT
>TRBD2|TRBJ2-7|TRBV7-9|many
CASSPPGLAGVGSEQYF
TGTGCCAGCAGCCCTCCGGGACTAGCGGGAGTAGGCTCCGAGCAGTACTTC
>TRBD1|TRBJ1-1|TRBV23-1|-
CASSRDRGGTEAFF
TGCGCCAGCAGTCGGGACAGGGGTGGCACTGAAGCTTTCTTT
>TRBD2|TRBJ2-7|TRBV3-1/TRBV3-2|-
CASSQDTSGGYNEQYF
TGTGCCAGCAGCCAGGATACTAGCGGGGGATACAACGAGCAGTACTTC
>TRBD2|TRBJ2-3|TRBV7-9|-
CASSPGTSPDTQYF
TGTGCCAGCAGCCCCGGGACTAGCCCAGATACGCAGTATTTT
>TRBD1|TRBJ2-1|TRBV28|-
CASSLWAGGKNEQFF
TGTGCCAGCAGTTTATGGGCAGGGGGCAAGAATGAGCAGTTCTTC
>TRBD1|TRBJ2-3|TRBV2|-
CASSEVKGGQGSTDTQYF
TGTGCCAGCAGTGAAGTTAAAGGCGGACAGGGAAGCACAGATACGCAGTATTTT
>TRBD2|TRBJ2-5|TRBV6-2/TRBV6-3|-
CASSYGAGVETQYF
TGTGCCAGCAGTTACGGGGCGGGAGTAGAGACCCAGTACTTC
>TRBD2|TRBJ2-1|TRBV19|-
CASSIRTSVPGSYNEQFF
TGTGCCAGTAGTATCAGGACTAGCGTGCCGGGGTCCTACAATGAGCAGTTCTTC
>TRBD2|TRBJ2-2|TRBV30|-
CAWSRKGLASGELFF
TGTGCCTGGAGCCGTAAGGGACTAGCCTCCGGGGAGCTGTTTTTT
>TRBD1|TRBJ2-7|TRBV6-1|-
CASSEAGQGVYEQYF
TGTGCCAGCAGTGAGGCCGGACAGGGGGTCTACGAGCAGTACTTC
>TRBD2|TRBJ2-1|TRBV3-1/TRBV3-2|-
CASSQVGTSGVGSYNEQFF
TGTGCCAGCAGCCAAGTTGGGACTAGCGGGGTAGGATCCTACAATGAGCAGTTCTTC
>-|TRBJ1-3|TRBV7-6|once
CASSLNGGGNTIYF
TGTGCCAGCAGCTTGAACGGGGGTGGAAACACCATATATTTT
>-|TRBJ1-3|TRBV27|-
CASSLASGSGNTIYF
TGTGCCAGCAGTTTAGCTTCAGGCTCTGGAAACACCATATATTTT
>-|TRBJ2-2|TRBV9|-
CASSVAPLTNTGELFF
TGTGCCAGCAGCGTAGCACCGCTAACGAACACCGGGGAGCTGTTTTTT
>-|TRBJ1-5|TRBV19|many
CASSTRGGTIAQPQHF
TGTGCCAGTAGTACCCGGGGCGGGACCATAGCCCAGCCCCAGCATTTT
>-|TRBJ1-1|TRBV28|-
CASSMIGGGVLEPEAFF
TGTGCCAGCAGTATGATCGGTGGGGGGGTGCTTGAGCCTGAAGCTTTCTTT
>-|TRBJ2-1|TRBV7-9|-
CASSLAIGANSGNEQFF
TGTGCCAGCAGCTTAGCTATAGGAGCGAACTCGGGGAATGAGCAGTTCTTC
>TRBD1|TRBJ2-3|TRBV29-1|-
CSGTQGAMVTDTQYF
TGCAGCGGCACGCAGGGGGCGATGGTCACAGATACGCAGTATTTT
>-|TRBJ2-5|TRBV30|once
CAWSVKTQETQYF
TGTGCCTGGAGTGTAAAGACACAAGAGACCCAGTACTTC
>-|TRBJ1-6|TRBV15|-
CATSKYSSYNSPLHF
TGTGCCACCAGCAAATATAGCTCCTATAATTCACCCCTCCACTTT
>TRBD1|TRBJ2-7|TRBV5-4|-
CASSFDRANSYEQYF
TGTGCCAGCAGCTTTGACAGGGCGAACTCCTACGAGCAGTACTTC
>-|TRBJ2-2|TRBV24-1|-
CATSDPGSGTGELFF
TGTGCCACCAGTGACCCAGGGTCGGGCACCGGGGAGCTGTTTTTT
>-|TRBJ2-5|TRBV12-3/TRBV12-4|-
CASSLGRGETQYF
TGTGCCAGCAGTTTAGGAAGGGGCGAGACCCAGTACTTC
>TRBD2|TRBJ2-5|TRBV2|-
CASSEDGGGETQYF
TGTGCCAGCAGTGAAGACGGGGGAGGGGAGACCCAGTACTTC
>TRBD2|TRBJ2-1|TRBV19|-
CASKTSGHEQFF
TGTGCCAGTAAAACTAGCGGGCACGAGCAGTTCTTC
>-|TRBJ2-1|TRBV3-1/TRBV3-2|-
CASSQEGRTLYNEQFF
TGTGCCAGCAGCCAAGAGGGCCGGACTCTCTACAATGAGCAGTTCTTC
>-|TRBJ2-7|TRBV7-6|-
CASSLGAPYEQYF
TGTGCCAGCAGCTTAGGGGCCCCCTACGAGCAGTACTTC
>-|TRBJ1-1|TRBV27|-
CASSPRQYTEAFF
TGTGCCAGCAGTCCTAGACAGTACACTGAAGCTTTCTTT
>TRBD1|TRBJ2-1|TRBV28|-
CASGTARYNEQFF
TGTGCCAGCGGGACAGCACGTTACAATGAGCAGTTCTTC
>-|TRBJ1-3|TRBV29-1|-
CSVQDRKAGNTIYF
TGCAGCGTACAAGACAGGAAGGCTGGAAACACCATATATTTT
>TRBD1|TRBJ1-2|TRBV2|once
CASSTGGDRGYGYTF
TGTGCCAGCAGTACGGGGGGAGACAGGGGGTATGGCTACACCTTC
>TRBD2|TRBJ2-1|TRBV7-9|-
CASSLAQGTSGRGFF
TGTGCCAGCAGCTTAGCCCAAGGGACTAGCGGGAGAGGGTTCTTC
>-|TRBJ1-1|TRBV2|-
CASSDQGSTEAFF
TGTGCCAGCAGTGATCAGGGAAGCACTGAAGCTTTCTTT
>-|TRBJ1-5|TRBV18|-
CASSPPGTQGNQPQHF
TGTGCCAGCTCACCACCCGGGACCCAGGGGAATCAGCCCCAGCATTTT
>-|TRBJ1-5|TRBV7-8|-
CASSRGGGNQPQHF
TGTGCCAGCAGCCGAGGGGGGGGCAATCAGCCCCAGCATTTT
>-|TRBJ1-6|TRBV7-8|-
CASSLGRSQARSPLHF
TGTGCCAGCAGCTTAGGGAGGTCCCAGGCTAGATCACCCCTCCACTTT
>-|TRBJ1-2|TRBV19|-
CASSVRTAANYGYTF
TGTGCCAGTAGTGTCCGGACTGCCGCAAACTATGGCTACACCTTC
>-|TRBJ2-3|TRBV4-1|-
CASSQDIGLASPDTQYF
TGCGCCAGCAGCCAAGATATCGGGCTAGCCAGTCCAGATACGCAGTATTTT
>-|TRBJ2-7|TRBV3-1/TRBV3-2|-
CASSQGGPVAYPYEQYF
TGTGCCAGCAGCCAAGGCGGGCCCGTAGCTTACCCCTACGAGCAGTACTTC